Detailed here is one T cell receptor beta chain. Its antigen is not identified. TCRdb re-called the 5' RACE reads with MiXCR, one entry per CDR3 protein. The table records around 400,000 distinct CDR3 sequences, around 10% of them present only once. The CDR3 has 13 amino acids. Germline V CDR1 and CDR2: LNHNV, YYDKDF (reference sequence). Trimming pared 0 bases from V and 3 bases from J, leaving 6 bases between. These data originate in a study of T cells after yellow fever vaccination. Study conclusions and caveats: Post-booster repertoires contained most primary-vaccination clones again (around 97% CD4, roughly 90% CD8).

Here the sequenced sample was PBMCs, taken on the day of the first yellow fever vaccination. The chain employs TRBV15 and TRBJ2-7; unclear D gene. The TCR sequence derives from a man between 18 and 35 years old who received the YFV17D yellow fever vaccine. For the CDR3, the DNA is TGTGCCACCAGCAGAGACAGAGACTACGAGCAGTACTTC. Protein sequence: CATSRDRDYEQYF.